The T cell receptor beta chain described here comes from a study of shared clonotypes between healthy human individuals (TCRdb year 2020). Looking at the study overall: A few men and two women, aged 18 to 49 years, made up the cohort. For each donor, CD4 naive and CD4 memory were each given three plates, CD8 naive was given two plates, and CD8 memory was given one plate. The study deeply sequenced blood TCR repertoires of five healthy adults to estimate repertoire size and the extent of clonotype sharing between individuals. Libraries were prepared and TCR repertoires were sequenced by different laboratories using diverse techniques, in order to increase sequencing depth and limit assay-specific biases. Between about 0.85 and 10 billion PBMCs per donor were obtained by leukapheresis. On the study overall, not on this receptor specifically: Pairwise subsampling led to the expectation that sequencing depth would affect the degree of clonotype sharing among donors. Across four donors, approximately 5% of naive CD4, around 3.3% of naive CD8, roughly 2.3% of memory CD4, and 0.4% of memory CD8 clonotypes were shared. Higher generation probabilities were observed for clonotypes shared by all four sorted-subset donors than for non-shared clonotypes. The small number of donors limited the genetic and exposure-history diversity represented. Rarefaction of sorted-subset datasets indicated incomplete sequencing despite the large sequencing depth. Sampling was limited to blood, and TCR repertoires in tissue likely differ from TCR repertoires in blood. Larger estimated clonotype richness was generally found for naive subsets than for memory subsets.

Inclusive of the bounding cysteine and phenylalanine, the CDR3 is 13 residues long. The read is trimmed to its CDR3 DNA, 39 bases read in frame from base 1. Relative to germline, V is 4 bases shorter and J is 2 bases shorter, with 10 bases between their ends. CDR1 SQVTM and CDR2 ANQGSEA are derived from the germline V gene. This clone has only one observation. No cognate antigen has been identified for it. Qualities for individual bases were not recorded, and no much larger clone is one base off. Using the deep immunoSEQ assay, multiplex PCR amplified TCR CDR3 regions from genomic DNA. Genomic DNA extracted from each cell subset was distributed evenly over all wells of several immunoSEQ 96-well plates, and each plate served as one replicate. For sorted subsets, roughly 200 ng of genomic DNA, equivalent to about 30,000 T cell genomes, went into each replicate PCR. Purified libraries were measured with a Qubit 3.0 fluorometer, size-checked on a Bioanalyzer 2100, and measured again with the KAPA Library Quantification kit. Every immunoSEQ 96-well plate was sequenced on a separate single-read 150-cycle Illumina NextSeq 550 flow cell. Regarding the original processing steps: The immunoSEQ output contained only junctional sequences without quality scores, so filtering could not match that applied to full-length reads. Sequences were annotated with PyIR, a Python wrapper for IgBLAST v1.9, using IMGT germline references to assign V/J genes and CDR3. Reads were filtered out if the reads had weak V/J assignments (E-value above 1e-6), no CDR3, stop codons, out-of-frame junctions, or ambiguous translated residues. A V3J clonotype was defined by an identical inferred V gene, J gene, and CDR3 amino acid sequence. Percentage overlap between repertoires was calculated by dividing the number of shared unique clonotypes by the size of the smaller repertoire. RTK rarefaction, the Chao1 estimator, and Recon v2.1 estimates of unobserved clonotypes were used to assess repertoire richness. Generation probabilities for all TCRbeta clonotypes obtained by the gDNA method from a handful of donors were computed using OLGA. TCRdb stores this immuneACCESS table with in-frame sequences only. Part of the clones is absent; in the studies checked, under half of the shortfall reflects unresolved V genes, and no reason is known for the rest. The DNA was the basis for D and trimming; V, J and clone size are from that table. The sample table records about 820,000 clones; almost 95% of these occur just once. Less than 25% of the sample goes to the ten largest clones.

CD8 naive samples were obtained by positive selection for CCR7 among CD45RO-negative cells, yielding a CD45RA+CCR7+ population from which TemRA cells were excluded. The donors were healthy, HIV-negative adults with no recently reported acute infections or vaccinations. Only Caucasian adults living in Nashville, Tennessee, USA were represented among the donors. After blood collection by leukapheresis, PBMCs were isolated using Ficoll-Histopaque density gradient centrifugation and then cryopreserved in the vapor phase of liquid nitrogen. Analytical flow cytometry was used to check the purity and quantity of every magnetically sorted T cell population. Genomic DNA was isolated from every sorted fraction and measured by UV absorbance on a Nanodrop 2000c.

Sequencing was carried out using naive CD8+ T cells sorted from blood. In the paper's terms, the cell subset or site label means: CD45RA+CCR7+. The chain couples TRBV29-1 to TRBJ2-3, with no D gene named confidently. The source is a young man in good health. The DNA sequence is as follows: TGCAGCGTTGTTTCCGAGAACACAGATACGCAGTATTTT. Its amino acids are CSVVSENTDTQYF.